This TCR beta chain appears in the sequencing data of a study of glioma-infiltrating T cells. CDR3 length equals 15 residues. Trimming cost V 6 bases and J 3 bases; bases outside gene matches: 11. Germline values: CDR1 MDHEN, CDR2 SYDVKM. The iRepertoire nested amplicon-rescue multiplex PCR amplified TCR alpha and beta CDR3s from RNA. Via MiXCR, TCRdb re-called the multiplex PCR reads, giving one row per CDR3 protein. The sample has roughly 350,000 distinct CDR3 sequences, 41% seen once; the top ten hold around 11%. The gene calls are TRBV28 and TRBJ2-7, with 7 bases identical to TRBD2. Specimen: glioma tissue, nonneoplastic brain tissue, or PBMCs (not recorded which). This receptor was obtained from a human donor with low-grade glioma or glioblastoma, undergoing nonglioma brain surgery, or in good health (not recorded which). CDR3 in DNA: TGTGCCAGCAGGCAAACTAGCGTGAGAAGCTACGAGCAGTACTTC. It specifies CASRQTSVRSYEQYF.